This is a list of T cell receptor beta chains from one sample in a study of cytomegalovirus exposure and HLA in healthy donors. Sequenced by immunoSEQ multiplex PCR; TCRdb stores in-frame clones only, minus some. The data hold tens of thousands of clones, with 10% observed a single time. The sample consisted of PBMCs. These receptor sequences come from a man aged 55 to 70 in good health and CMV-seropositive. Each CDR3 is given with its conserved first and last residue. A D gene is named only where the DNA matches it firmly. Not every row has a clone size; where given, it reads once, few, many or a size class.

j_gene: TRBJ2-2
d_gene: TRBD2
abundance: NA
v_gene: TRBV6-5
CDR3nt: TGTGCCAGCAACCAGGGAGGGCCGGACACCGGGGAGCTGTTTTTT
CDR3aa: CASNQGGPDTGELFF

j_gene: TRBJ2-1
d_gene: NA
abundance: few
v_gene: TRBV12-2
CDR3nt: TGTGCAAGTCGCCCGGACTCTTACAATGAGCAGTTCTTC
CDR3aa: CASRPDSYNEQFF

j_gene: TRBJ1-4
d_gene: TRBD1
abundance: few
v_gene: TRBV2
CDR3nt: TGTGCCAGCACAAGCGACAGGGGGGAAAAACTGTTTTTT
CDR3aa: CASTSDRGEKLFF

j_gene: TRBJ1-1
d_gene: NA
abundance: few
v_gene: TRBV6-5
CDR3nt: TGTGCCAGCATCTATGCAAATGCCGGGAACACTGAAGCTTTCTTT
CDR3aa: CASIYANAGNTEAFF

j_gene: TRBJ1-6
d_gene: NA
abundance: NA
v_gene: TRBV5-1
CDR3nt: TGCGCCAGCAGCTTAGACAGTAATTCACCCCTCCACTTT
CDR3aa: CASSLDSNSPLHF

j_gene: TRBJ1-1
d_gene: NA
abundance: NA
v_gene: TRBV9
CDR3nt: TGTGCCAGCAGCGTAGTAGTTCGGGGCACTGAAGCTTTCTTT
CDR3aa: CASSVVVRGTEAFF

j_gene: TRBJ2-1
d_gene: TRBD1
abundance: few
v_gene: TRBV28
CDR3nt: TGTGCCAGCCTTCTTACCCGGGGCAGGGGGACGTACAATGAGCAGTTCTTC
CDR3aa: CASLLTRGRGTYNEQFF

j_gene: TRBJ2-5
d_gene: NA
abundance: NA
v_gene: TRBV5-1
CDR3nt: TGCGCCAGCAGCTCTCAGGGAAGTGAGACCCAGTACTTC
CDR3aa: CASSSQGSETQYF

j_gene: TRBJ1-3
d_gene: NA
abundance: NA
v_gene: TRBV21-1
CDR3nt: TGTGCCAGCAGCAAAGAGGGTGGGACACCCGACTCTGGAAACACCATATATTTT
CDR3aa: CASSKEGGTPDSGNTIYF

j_gene: TRBJ1-1
d_gene: NA
abundance: NA
v_gene: TRBV7-8
CDR3nt: TGTGCCAGCAGCTTAGGTGGGGGGACTGAAGCTTTCTTT
CDR3aa: CASSLGGGTEAFF

j_gene: TRBJ2-1
d_gene: NA
abundance: few
v_gene: TRBV6-4
CDR3nt: TGTGCCAGCAGCCCCGGGTCGGTTGGATACAATGAGCAGTTCTTC
CDR3aa: CASSPGSVGYNEQFF

j_gene: TRBJ1-5
d_gene: TRBD1
abundance: few
v_gene: TRBV9
CDR3nt: TGTGCCAGCAGCCCCGGACAGGGCAGCAATCAGCCCCAGCATTTT
CDR3aa: CASSPGQGSNQPQHF

j_gene: TRBJ1-5
d_gene: NA
abundance: NA
v_gene: TRBV28
CDR3nt: TGTGCCAGCAGTCCCTACGGGGTCAATCAGCCCCAGCATTTT
CDR3aa: CASSPYGVNQPQHF

j_gene: TRBJ1-5
d_gene: TRBD1
abundance: NA
v_gene: TRBV19
CDR3nt: TGTGCCAGTAGCACCGGGACAGGAGGAGGTCAGCCCCAGCATTTT
CDR3aa: CASSTGTGGGQPQHF

j_gene: TRBJ1-6
d_gene: NA
abundance: few
v_gene: TRBV28
CDR3nt: TGTGCCAGCAGATCAGAGAGCCGGGTTTCACCCCTCCACTTT
CDR3aa: CASRSESRVSPLHF

j_gene: TRBJ2-3
d_gene: TRBD1
abundance: NA
v_gene: TRBV19
CDR3nt: TGTGCCAGTAGTATAGATGGGACAGGGGTGGATACGCAGTATTTT
CDR3aa: CASSIDGTGVDTQYF

j_gene: TRBJ2-1
d_gene: TRBD2
abundance: NA
v_gene: TRBV29-1
CDR3nt: TGCAGCGCCCTGACTAGCGGGGCTTCCTACAATGAGCAGTTCTTC
CDR3aa: CSALTSGASYNEQFF

j_gene: TRBJ2-2
d_gene: NA
abundance: few
v_gene: TRBV5-1
CDR3nt: TGCGCCAGCAGCCCCACCCTAGCGACCGGGGAGCTGTTTTTT
CDR3aa: CASSPTLATGELFF

j_gene: TRBJ2-5
d_gene: TRBD1
abundance: few
v_gene: TRBV30
CDR3nt: TGTGCCTGGAGTATCGGGACAGCGGTGGGGACCCAGTACTTC
CDR3aa: CAWSIGTAVGTQYF

j_gene: TRBJ1-5
d_gene: NA
abundance: NA
v_gene: TRBV27
CDR3nt: TGTGCCAGCAGTGCGGGGACCACCTTGAATCAGCCCCAGCATTTT
CDR3aa: CASSAGTTLNQPQHF

j_gene: TRBJ2-3
d_gene: NA
abundance: few
v_gene: TRBV4-1
CDR3nt: TGCGCCAGCAGCCAAGGGAGTACGTTCCTGAGGCCAGATACGCAGTATTTT
CDR3aa: CASSQGSTFLRPDTQYF

j_gene: TRBJ2-2
d_gene: TRBD2
abundance: NA
v_gene: TRBV25-1
CDR3nt: TGTGCAAGCAGTCCTTCTAGCGGGGCGCACACCGGGGAGCTGTTTTTT
CDR3aa: CASSPSSGAHTGELFF

j_gene: TRBJ2-4
d_gene: TRBD2
abundance: few
v_gene: TRBV5-1
CDR3nt: TGCGCCAGCAGCTTGGGACTAGCGGGAAACATTCAGTACTTC
CDR3aa: CASSLGLAGNIQYF

j_gene: TRBJ2-2
d_gene: TRBD1
abundance: few
v_gene: TRBV7-2
CDR3nt: TGTGCCAGCAGCTTAGCGGGACAGGGTTTTACCGGGGAGCTGTTTTTT
CDR3aa: CASSLAGQGFTGELFF

j_gene: TRBJ1-1
d_gene: NA
abundance: NA
v_gene: TRBV30
CDR3nt: TGTGCCTGGAGTGTGATGGGGGGAGCTTTCTTT
CDR3aa: CAWSVMGGAFF